The 7 T cell receptor beta chains below were found in one sample sequenced in a study of tissue T cells after allogeneic stem cell transplantation. Only in-frame clones appear in the TCRdb table, and some are missing; sequencing was by immunoSEQ multiplex PCR. The sample has nearly 50,000 clones; around 70% are singletons. The sequenced material came from sorted cells pooled from one or two spleens. The receptors come from a pool of C57BL/6 mice in good health.

Remarks on this clone: The listed genes are named as in mouse. The read gets to within 1 residue of the CDR3 end, and the germline J gene fills in the rest. The chain couples TRBV14 to TRBJ2-5; 10 nucleotides match TRBD2. V lost 4 bases, J lost 5 bases, and 1 base stayed unmatched. The CDR3 runs 13 residues. Germline V CDR1 and CDR2: SGHDT, FRDEAV. The CDR3 DNA, read in part, is TGTGCCAGCAGTCACTGGGGGGGAGACACCCAGTAC. As protein: CASSHWGGDTQY. The entire CDR3 reads CASSHWGGDTQYF.

The table lists this clone with a few counts. Each gene name is a mouse one. The read terminates 1 residue ahead of where the CDR3 ends, so the germline J gene completes it. This chain joins TRBV5 and TRBJ2-7; 9 bases line up with TRBD2. CDR3 size: 14 residues. With 2 bases clipped from V and 3 bases from J, the junction kept 2 bases outside the gene matches. Germline V gene sequence: CDR1 LGHNA, CDR2 YNLKQL (reference sequence). The part of the CDR3 DNA that was read is TGTGCCAGCAGCCAACTGGGGGGGGACTATGAACAGTAC. It codes for CASSQLGGDYEQY. The whole CDR3 sequence is CASSQLGGDYEQYF.

In regard to this clone: Mouse gene names and germline throughout. Sequencing ends 1 residue short of the CDR3 end; the germline J gene provides the rest. The chain couples TRBV5 to TRBJ1-4, with 7 bases that match TRBD1. Trimming cost V 2 bases and J 5 bases; bases outside gene matches: 2. The CDR3 has 14 residues. Germline CDR1 reads LGHNA; CDR2 reads YNLKQL (reference sequence). The covered CDR3 bases are TGTGCCAGCAGCCAATCGGGACAGAACGAAAGATTATTT. Protein product: CASSQSGQNERLF. The whole CDR3 sequence is CASSQSGQNERLFF.

Note on this clone: Genes and germline come from the mouse. The CDR3 end is not reached by the read, which stops 1 residue before it; the germline J gene fills it in. This sequence joins TRBV19 and TRBJ2-2; D is uncertain. With 2 bases removed from V and 0 bases from J, the gap between germline ends came to 5 bases. CDR3 length: 14 residues. CDR1 and CDR2 from the germline V gene are FNHDT and SITEND (reference sequence). The CDR3: CASSIGSNTGQLYF. The DNA read from the CDR3 is TGTGCCAGCAGTATTGGGTCAAACACCGGGCAGCTCTAC.

Notes on this clone: Genes here carry mouse names. The CDR3 DNA, read in part, is TGTGCTAGCAGTGCCGCTAAAGACACCCAGTAC. Translation: CASSAAKDTQY. The entire CDR3 reads CASSAAKDTQYF. The chain couples TRBV17 to TRBJ2-5; D is unresolved. The CDR3 extends 1 residue past the end of the read, so its final part is completed from the germline J gene. CDR3 length: 12 amino acids. In germline, CDR1 is MNHDT, CDR2 YYDKIL. Trimming left V 5 bases short and J 4 bases short, with 7 bases between.

About this clone itself: Gene names refer to mouse genes. The CDR3 end is not reached by the read, which stops 1 residue before it; the germline J gene fills it in. The J gene is TRBJ2-2, the V gene TRBV5, with D uncertain. The CDR3 spans 14 residues. V lost 3 bases to trimming and J lost 1 base, with 6 bases between them. Germline V lookup: CDR1 LGHNA, CDR2 YNLKQL (reference sequence). The CDR3 loop is CASSHGENTGQLYF. The covered CDR3 bases are TGTGCCAGCAGCCACGGGGAAAACACCGGGCAGCTCTAC.

As for this clone: The listed genes are named as in mouse. The read comes to an end 1 residue before the CDR3 does, leaving the germline J gene to fill in the end. The chain uses TRBV19 and TRBJ2-3, with 7 bases that match TRBD2. The CDR3 is 15 amino acids. V shed 0 bases and J 3 bases; nucleotides not matched to a gene: 4. The germline V gene encodes CDR1 FNHDT and CDR2 SITEND (reference sequence). The DNA read from the CDR3 is TGTGCCAGCAGTATAGCTCACTGGGGCGCAGAAACGCTGTAT. Translation gives CASSIAHWGAETLY. The entire CDR3 sequence reads CASSIAHWGAETLYF.